This paragraph reports one TCR beta chain. Its specificity is unknown. A junction end diverges from the germline sequence, so it may reflect a read error. The record originates from a study of blood T cells in healthy people across ages. Overall study findings and caveats: In the absence of known donor CMV status, changes in expanded clonotypes were possibly confounded.

Using a J-beta primer mix together with a sample-barcoded 5' primer, a second PCR was run for roughly 7 to 11 cycles. Each cDNA molecule was tagged by a template-switch adaptor that had 12 random nucleotides. MiXCR, run by TCRdb on the 5' RACE reads, gives a single entry per CDR3 protein. The sample records about 570,000 distinct CDR3 sequences, approximately 27% being singletons. The CDR3 loop spans 13 amino acids. From germline, CDR1 is DFQATT and CDR2 SNEGSKA (reference sequence). RNA extraction gave at least 5.5 micrograms of total RNA per sample. The chain links TRBV20-1 to TRBJ2-7; D is perhaps TRBD1 (6 bases). The TCR was taken from a woman aged 70-85 years in good health. The sequencing sample was made of blood. The CDR3 loop is CSALGAPPWEPYF. The CDR3 bases are TGCAGTGCTCTGGGGGCACCCCCGTGGGAGCCGTACTTC.